This TCR beta chain was sequenced during a study of identical twins. TCRdb itself ran the 5' RACE reads through MiXCR, one entry per CDR3 protein. Of 400,000 to 600,000 distinct CDR3 sequences listed, approximately 20% are singletons. The CDR3 spans 15 residues. CDR1 MGHRA and CDR2 YSYEKL come from the germline V gene. The V end lost 4 bases, the J end lost 6 bases, and 19 bases lay between the germline ends. This clonotype was counted only a few times. The antigen remains unidentified. Study-wide results and caveats: There was an excess of low generation probability in the out-of-frame alpha sequences that twins shared.

The same sample was also studied in work on yellow fever vaccine responses in identical twins.

The V call is TRBV4-1, the J call TRBJ2-7, with unresolved D. The TCR originated in a woman under 30 in good health. Sequencing was done on a sample of CD4+ T cells sorted from blood. As DNA, the CDR3 is TGCGCCAGCAGCCTAGATAGGACCTCATGGCGCGAGCAGTACTTC. Amino acid sequence: CASSLDRTSWREQYF.